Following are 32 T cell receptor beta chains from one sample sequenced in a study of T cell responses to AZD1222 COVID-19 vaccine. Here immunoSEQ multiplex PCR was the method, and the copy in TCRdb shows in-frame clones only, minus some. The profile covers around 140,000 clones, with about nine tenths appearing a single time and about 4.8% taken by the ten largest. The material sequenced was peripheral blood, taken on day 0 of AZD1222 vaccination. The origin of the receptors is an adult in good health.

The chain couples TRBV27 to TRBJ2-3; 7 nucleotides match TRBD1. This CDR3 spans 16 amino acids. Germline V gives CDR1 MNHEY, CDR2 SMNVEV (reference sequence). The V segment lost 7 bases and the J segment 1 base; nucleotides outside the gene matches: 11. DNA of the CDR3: TGTGCCAGCAATGAAGAGGGGGCAATCGGCACAGATACGCAGTATTTT. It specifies CASNEEGAIGTDTQYF.

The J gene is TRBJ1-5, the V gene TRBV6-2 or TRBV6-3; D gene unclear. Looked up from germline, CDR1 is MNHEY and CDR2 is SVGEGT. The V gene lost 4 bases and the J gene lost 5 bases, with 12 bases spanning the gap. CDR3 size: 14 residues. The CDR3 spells CASSLNSRDQPQHF. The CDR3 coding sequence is TGTGCCAGCAGTTTAAATAGTAGGGATCAGCCCCAGCATTTT.

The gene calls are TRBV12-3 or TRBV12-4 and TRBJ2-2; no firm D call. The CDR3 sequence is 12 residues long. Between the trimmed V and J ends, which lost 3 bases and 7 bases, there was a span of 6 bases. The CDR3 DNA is TGTGCCAGCAGTTTGAATGACGGGGAGCTGTTTTTT. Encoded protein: CASSLNDGELFF.

CDR3 in DNA: TGCGCCAGCAGACCGACCGGGACAAACAATCAGCCCCAGCATTTT. It codes for CASRPTGTNNQPQHF. This chain links TRBV4-1 with TRBJ1-5; D is possibly TRBD1 (6 bases). CDR3 length: 15 residues. CDR1 and CDR2 from the germline V gene are MGHRA and YSYEKL. V lost 6 bases and J lost 3, with 15 bases in between.

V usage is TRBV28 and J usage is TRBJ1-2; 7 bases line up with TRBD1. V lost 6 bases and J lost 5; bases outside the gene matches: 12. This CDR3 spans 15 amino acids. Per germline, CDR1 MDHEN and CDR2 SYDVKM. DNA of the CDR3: TGTGCCAGCAGAATGACAGGGAAAGGTGAATATGGCTACACCTTC. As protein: CASRMTGKGEYGYTF.

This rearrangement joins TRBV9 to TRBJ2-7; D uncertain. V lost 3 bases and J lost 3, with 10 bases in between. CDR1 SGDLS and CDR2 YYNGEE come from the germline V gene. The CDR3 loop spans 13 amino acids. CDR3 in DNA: TGTGCCAGCAGCGGTCCAGGTTACTACGAGCAGTACTTC. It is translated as CASSGPGYYEQYF.

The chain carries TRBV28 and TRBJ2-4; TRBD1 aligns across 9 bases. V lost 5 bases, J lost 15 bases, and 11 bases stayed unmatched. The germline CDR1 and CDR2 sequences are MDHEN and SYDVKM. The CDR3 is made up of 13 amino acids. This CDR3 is CASSRTPGQGWYF. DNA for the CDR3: TGTGCCAGCAGTCGCACACCGGGACAGGGTTGGTACTTC.

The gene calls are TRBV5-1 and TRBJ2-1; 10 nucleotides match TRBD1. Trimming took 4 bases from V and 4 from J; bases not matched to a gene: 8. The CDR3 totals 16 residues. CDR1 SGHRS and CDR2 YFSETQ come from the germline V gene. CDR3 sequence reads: CASSPGTGEGYNEQFF. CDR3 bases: TGCGCCAGCAGCCCCGGGACAGGGGAGGGGTACAATGAGCAGTTCTTC.

DNA of the CDR3: TGTGCCAGCAGCTGGGGACTAGCGGGCGAGCAGTACTTC. Protein: CASSWGLAGEQYF. The chain links TRBV7-2 to TRBJ2-7; 12 nucleotides align to TRBD2. The CDR3 has 13 amino acids. Losses at the gene ends were 4 bases for V and 6 bases for J; bases not matched to a gene: 1. The germline V gene encodes CDR1 SGHTA and CDR2 FQGNSA.

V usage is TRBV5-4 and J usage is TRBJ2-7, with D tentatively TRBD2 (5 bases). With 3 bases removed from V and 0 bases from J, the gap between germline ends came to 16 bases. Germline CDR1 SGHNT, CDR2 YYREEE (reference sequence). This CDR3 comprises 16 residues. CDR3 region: CASSSVRGRSSYEQYF. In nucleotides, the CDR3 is TGTGCCAGCAGCTCCGTGAGAGGGCGAAGCTCCTACGAGCAGTACTTC.

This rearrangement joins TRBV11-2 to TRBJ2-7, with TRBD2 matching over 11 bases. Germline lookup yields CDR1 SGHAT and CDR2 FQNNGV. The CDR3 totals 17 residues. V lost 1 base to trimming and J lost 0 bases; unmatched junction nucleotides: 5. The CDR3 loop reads CASSLVIAGGNSYEQYF. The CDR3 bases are TGTGCCAGCAGCTTAGTAATAGCGGGGGGGAACTCCTACGAGCAGTACTTC.

The chain's CDR3 is CSASKGGDEQFF. CDR3 in DNA: TGCAGTGCTAGTAAAGGAGGCGATGAGCAGTTCTTC. The chain links TRBV20-1 to TRBJ2-1; a weak D match, TRBD2 (5 bases). Trimming took off 3 bases at V and 8 bases at J, with 11 bases between the two ends. Germline V gene lookup returns CDR1 DFQATT and CDR2 SNEGSKA (reference sequence). The CDR3 contains 12 residues.

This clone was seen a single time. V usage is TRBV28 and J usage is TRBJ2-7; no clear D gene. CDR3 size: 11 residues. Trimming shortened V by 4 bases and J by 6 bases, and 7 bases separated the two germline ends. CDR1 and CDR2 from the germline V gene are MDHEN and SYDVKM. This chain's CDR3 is CASSSRVEQYF. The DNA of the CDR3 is TGTGCCAGCAGTTCCCGGGTCGAGCAGTACTTC.

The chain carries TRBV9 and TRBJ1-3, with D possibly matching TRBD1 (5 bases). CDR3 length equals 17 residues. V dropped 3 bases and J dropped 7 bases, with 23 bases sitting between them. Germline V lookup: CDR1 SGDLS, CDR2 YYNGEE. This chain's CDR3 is CASSETSGHSLTNTIYF. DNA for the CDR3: TGTGCCAGCAGCGAGACGTCTGGACACTCTCTAACGAACACCATATATTTT.

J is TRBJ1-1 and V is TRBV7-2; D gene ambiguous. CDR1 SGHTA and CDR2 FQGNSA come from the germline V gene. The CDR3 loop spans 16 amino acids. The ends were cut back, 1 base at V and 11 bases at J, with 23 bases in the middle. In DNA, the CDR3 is TGTGCCAGCAGCTTAGTGGGTGAGTCCCGGACCTATGGGGCTTTCTTT. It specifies CASSLVGESRTYGAFF.

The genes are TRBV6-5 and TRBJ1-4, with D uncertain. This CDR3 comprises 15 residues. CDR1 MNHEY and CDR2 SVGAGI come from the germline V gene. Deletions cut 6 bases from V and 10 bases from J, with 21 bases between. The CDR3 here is CASRQTGSLDGKLFF. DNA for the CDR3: TGTGCCAGCAGGCAAACCGGCAGCCTAGATGGAAAACTGTTTTTT.

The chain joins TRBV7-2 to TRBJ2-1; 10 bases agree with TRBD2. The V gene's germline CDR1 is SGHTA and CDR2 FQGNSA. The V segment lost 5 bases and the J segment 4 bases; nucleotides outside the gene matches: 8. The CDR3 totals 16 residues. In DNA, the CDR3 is TGTGCCAGCAGCGTCCTTTCGACTAGCGGGTACAATGAGCAGTTCTTC. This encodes CASSVLSTSGYNEQFF.

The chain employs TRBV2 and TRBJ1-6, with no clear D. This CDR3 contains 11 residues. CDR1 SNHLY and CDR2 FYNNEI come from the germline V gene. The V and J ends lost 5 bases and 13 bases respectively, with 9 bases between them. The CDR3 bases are TGTGCCAGCAGTTGGGATAGGCCCCTCCACTTT. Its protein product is CASSWDRPLHF.

CDR3 in DNA: TGTGCCAGCAGTCCAACGGACAGGGGGCGTACGCAGTTCTTC. Its translation: CASSPTDRGRTQFF. The rearrangement joins TRBV2 to TRBJ2-1; 11 positions agree with TRBD1. The CDR3 runs 14 residues. The ends lost 5 bases at V and 12 bases at J; junction bases unmatched: 9. Germline assignment: CDR1 SNHLY and CDR2 FYNNEI.

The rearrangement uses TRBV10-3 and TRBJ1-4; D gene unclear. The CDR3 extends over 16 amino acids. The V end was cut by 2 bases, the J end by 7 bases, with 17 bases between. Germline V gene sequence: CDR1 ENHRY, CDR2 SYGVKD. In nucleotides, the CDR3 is TGTGCCATCAGTGAGAGTTCGGGCGCACCACCTGAAAAACTGTTTTTT. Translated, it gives CAISESSGAPPEKLFF.

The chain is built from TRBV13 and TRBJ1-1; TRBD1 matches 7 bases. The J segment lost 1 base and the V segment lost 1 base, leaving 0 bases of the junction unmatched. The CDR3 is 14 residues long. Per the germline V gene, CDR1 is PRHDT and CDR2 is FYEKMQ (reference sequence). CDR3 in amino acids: CASSLDRGNTEAFF. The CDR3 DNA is TGTGCCAGCAGCTTAGACAGGGGGAACACTGAAGCTTTCTTT.

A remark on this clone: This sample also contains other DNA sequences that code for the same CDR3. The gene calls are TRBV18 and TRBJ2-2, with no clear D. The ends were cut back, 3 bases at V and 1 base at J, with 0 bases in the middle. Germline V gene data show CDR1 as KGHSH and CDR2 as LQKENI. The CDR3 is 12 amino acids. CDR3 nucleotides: TGTGCCAGCTCACCGAACACCGGGGAGCTGTTTTTT. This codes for CASSPNTGELFF.

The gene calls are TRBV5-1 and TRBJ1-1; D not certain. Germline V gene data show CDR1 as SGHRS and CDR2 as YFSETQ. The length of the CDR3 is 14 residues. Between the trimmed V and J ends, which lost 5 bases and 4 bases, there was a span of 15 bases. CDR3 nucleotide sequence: TGCGCCAGCAGACCTGACCCTGTCAGCACTGAAGCTTTCTTT. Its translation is CASRPDPVSTEAFF.

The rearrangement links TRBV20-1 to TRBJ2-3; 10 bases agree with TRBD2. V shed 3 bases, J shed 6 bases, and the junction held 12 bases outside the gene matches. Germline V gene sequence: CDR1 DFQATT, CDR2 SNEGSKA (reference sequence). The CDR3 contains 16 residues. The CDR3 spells CSASWSGGAPSDTQYF. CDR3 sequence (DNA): TGCAGTGCTAGTTGGAGCGGGGGGGCTCCCTCTGATACGCAGTATTTT.

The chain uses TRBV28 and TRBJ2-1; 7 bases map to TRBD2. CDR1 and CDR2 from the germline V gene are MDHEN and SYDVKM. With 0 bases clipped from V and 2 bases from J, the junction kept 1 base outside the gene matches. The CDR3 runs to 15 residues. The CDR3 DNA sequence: TGTGCCAGCAGTTTATGGGGGGGGGCCTACAATGAGCAGTTCTTC. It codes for CASSLWGGAYNEQFF.

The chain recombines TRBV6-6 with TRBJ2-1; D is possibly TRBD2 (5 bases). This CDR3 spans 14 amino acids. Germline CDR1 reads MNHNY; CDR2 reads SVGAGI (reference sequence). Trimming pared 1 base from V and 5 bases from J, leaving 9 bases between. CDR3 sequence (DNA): TGTGCCAGCAGTTACTTGGACTGGGACAATGAGCAGTTCTTC. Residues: CASSYLDWDNEQFF.

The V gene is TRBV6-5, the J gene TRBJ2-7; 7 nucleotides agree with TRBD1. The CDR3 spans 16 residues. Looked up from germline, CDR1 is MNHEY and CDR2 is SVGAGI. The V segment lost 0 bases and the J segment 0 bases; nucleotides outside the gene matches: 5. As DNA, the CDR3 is TGTGCCAGCAGTTACTCGGGGACAGTCAACTCCTACGAGCAGTACTTC. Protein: CASSYSGTVNSYEQYF.

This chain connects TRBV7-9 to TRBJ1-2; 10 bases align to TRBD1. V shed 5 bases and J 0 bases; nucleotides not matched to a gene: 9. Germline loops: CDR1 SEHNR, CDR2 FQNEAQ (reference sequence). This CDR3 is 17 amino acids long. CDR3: CASSPLDRGYANYGYTF. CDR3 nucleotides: TGTGCCAGCAGCCCTCTGGACAGGGGGTATGCTAACTATGGCTACACCTTC.

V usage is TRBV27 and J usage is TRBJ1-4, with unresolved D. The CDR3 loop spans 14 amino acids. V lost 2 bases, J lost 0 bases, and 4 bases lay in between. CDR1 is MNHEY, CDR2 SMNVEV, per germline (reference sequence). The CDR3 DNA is TGTGCCAGCAGTTTACAGGCAACTAATGAAAAACTGTTTTTT. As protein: CASSLQATNEKLFF.

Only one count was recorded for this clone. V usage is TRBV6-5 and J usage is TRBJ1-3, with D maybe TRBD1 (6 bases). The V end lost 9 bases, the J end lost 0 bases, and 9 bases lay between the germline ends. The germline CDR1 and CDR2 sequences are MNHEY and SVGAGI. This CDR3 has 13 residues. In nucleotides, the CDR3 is TGTGCCAGTCAACAGGGCTCTGGAAACACCATATATTTT. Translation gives CASQQGSGNTIYF.

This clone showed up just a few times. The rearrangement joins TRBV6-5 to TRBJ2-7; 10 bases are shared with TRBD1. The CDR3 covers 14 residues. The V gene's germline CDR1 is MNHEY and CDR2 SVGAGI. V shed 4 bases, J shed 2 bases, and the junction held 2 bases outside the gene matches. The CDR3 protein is CASSLTGGAYEQYF. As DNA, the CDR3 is TGTGCCAGCAGTTTGACAGGGGGCGCCTACGAGCAGTACTTC.

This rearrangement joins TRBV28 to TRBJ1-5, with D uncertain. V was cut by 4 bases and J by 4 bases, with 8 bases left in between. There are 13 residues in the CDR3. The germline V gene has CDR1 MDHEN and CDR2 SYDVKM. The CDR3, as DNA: TGTGCCAGCAGTTGGGCAGCTAATCAGCCCCAGCATTTT. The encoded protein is CASSWAANQPQHF.